This TCR beta chain was obtained from a study of Japanese encephalitis immunity and Zika vaccine responses (dated by TCRdb to the early 2020s). In the study overall: Three 5.0 ug doses of alum-adjuvanted ZPIV were administered to included participants at weeks 0, 4 and 28. Twelve participants received one dose of YFV vaccine (YF-VAX) before ZPIV, and several participants were flavivirus-naive. For stimulation, either ZIKV structural-protein peptide pools divided into flavivirus-conserved and non-conserved sets were used, or JEV or YFV peptides matching the pre-vaccination. TCR repertoires from a few flavivirus-naive individuals were additionally analyzed at weeks 2, 6 and 52 after the start of ZPIV vaccination. For TCR sequencing, over 5 representative participants were selected from each pre-vaccination group, and samples were taken at week 0 (after pre-vaccination, before ZPIV) and at week 52. Two to three months ahead of the first ZPIV dose, about 12 participants were given JEV vaccine (IXIARO) as a two-dose regimen with the doses 28 days apart. The study tested whether prior Japanese encephalitis virus (JEV) or yellow fever virus (YFV) vaccination shaped CD4 T cell responses to the Zika vaccine. The ZIKV peptides, 15-mers that overlapped by 11 residues, were chosen for containing NetMHCpan/NetMHCII-predicted epitopes with affinity below 50 nM.

Receptors were amplified or captured by 5' RACE. TCRbeta libraries were pooled in proportion to their sorted cell numbers before sequencing. Total RNA from sorted cells was extracted with RNAzol RT, and cDNA was made with an oligo(dT) primer and a template-switching oligo. The TCRbeta V-CDR3-J region was amplified by PCR with Kapa HiFi between a SMARTer oligo primer and a TCRbeta constant-region primer. A second PCR attached Illumina adaptors and sample-specific index barcodes, followed by HighPrep bead cleanup and Bioanalyzer confirmation of a band of roughly 650 bp. The libraries were sequenced on an Illumina MiSeq using 2x151 bp paired-end reads. The source study handled its data this way. Reads were demultiplexed with an in-house Java program, and TCRbeta annotations were assigned and clonotypes were counted with MiXCR. To assess repertoire overlap, Morisita-Horn indices from the R package vegan were used, along with UPGMA clustering and Circos plots of recurring clonotypes. Shannon diversity and richness were normalized to the highest possible value given the input cell numbers, yielding values from 0 to 1. MUSCLE was used to align CDR3beta sequences, SeqinR to compute distances, and R to plot multidimensional scaling. Starting from the raw public reads, TCRdb applied fastp trimming at Q25, assembled clones with MiXCR and retained in-frame beta chains. Every CDR3 protein is listed once, alongside the most common genes and DNA of its rows. What appears here as the V and J calls and clone size reflects TCRdb's work, not the paper's. The sample table records around 250 distinct CDR3 sequences; roughly 2.7% of these occur just once. About 25% of the sample is in the top ten clones.

This clonotype is judged medium-sized (0.01 to 0.1%). No qualities accompany the bases; no much larger clone lies one base away. The study at large found these results: Only a few individuals showed CD8 T cell responses to the ZIKV peptide pools, and those responses were of very low magnitude. Samples grouped by participant and showed no similarity between individuals, suggesting that no public TCRs were detected. Compared with YFV-pre-vaccinated donors, JEV-pre-vaccinated donors had higher repertoire similarity across time-points and stimulations, indicating that more clonotypes were common to ZIKV and JEV stimulation. Rather than the whole vaccinated cohort, the analysis covered just a subset of trial participants, namely those who received three doses and had adequate samples. Peptide-pool deconvolution was not performed because of sample size limitations, and consequently the individual peptides driving cross-reactive responses were not identified. In JEV-pre-vaccinated donors, the repertoire richness of CD4 T cells responding to conserved ZIKV epitopes decreased significantly after ZPIV.

PBMCs were labeled with CellTrace CFSE and cultured for approximately 6 days in RPMI with around 8.7% human serum plus peptide pools at around 1 ug/mL each. The enrolled adults were healthy, and microneutralization screening showed them to be seronegative for ZIKV, JEV, YFV, DENV and WNV. Samples came from a phase 1, double-blinded, randomized, placebo-controlled trial of an alum-adjuvanted Zika purified-inactivated virus (ZPIV) vaccine. Peripheral blood mononuclear cells were isolated using a standard procedure and then kept frozen in liquid nitrogen until they were used. In the germline V gene, CDR1 corresponds to SGHNT and CDR2 to YENEEA. From the cysteine through the phenylalanine, the CDR3 covers 14 amino acids. Only CDR3 DNA remains: 42 bases, in frame from the first base. Trimming takes 4 bases off V and 6 bases off J; junction bases not matched to a gene: 9.

The rearranged chain carries TRBV11-3 and TRBJ2-7, and TRBD2 aligns with 7 junction nucleotides. The sequencing here drew on antigen-activated CD8+ T cells from blood, cultured, taken during a Zika inactivated vaccine study. The origin of this receptor is an adult woman who received an inactivated Zika virus vaccine. The nucleotide sequence reads TGTGCCAGCAGCTCCAGCGGGGCACGGGGCGAGCAGTACTTC. It translates to CASSSSGARGEQYF.